These 30 T cell receptor beta chains were all obtained from the same sample, sequenced in a study of OX40 agonist ivuxolimab in advanced cancers. The repertoire was sequenced with immunoSEQ multiplex PCR; TCRdb's copy has only in-frame clones and lacks some. The top ten clones hold approximately 4% of a sample with roughly 60,000 clones, around 83% of them seen once. This material consisted of CD4+ or CD8+ T cells sorted from blood, taken in a trial of the OX40 agonist ivuxolimab. These receptors were obtained from an adult with an advanced solid tumor such as melanoma, head and neck, liver or kidney cancer.

The V and J genes are TRBV5-1 and TRBJ1-5, with 7 bases matching TRBD1. The CDR3 length is 15 residues. Germline lookup yields CDR1 SGHRS and CDR2 YFSETQ. With V trimmed by 4 bases and J by 3 bases, 7 bases remained unmatched. In DNA, the CDR3 is TGCGCCAGCAGCCCTACAGGGGAACTCAATCAGCCCCAGCATTTT. Its translation is CASSPTGELNQPQHF.

The chain recombines TRBV7-2 with TRBJ1-5; D unresolved. CDR1 is SGHTA and CDR2 is FQGNSA in the germline V gene. Trimming pared 3 bases from V and 0 bases from J, leaving 6 bases between. CDR3 length: 14 residues. CDR3 DNA sequence: TGTGCCAGCAGCTTTAAGTATAGCAATCAGCCCCAGCATTTT. This gives the protein CASSFKYSNQPQHF.

This clone was seen once. The chain joins TRBV6-5 to TRBJ1-3; no clear D gene. The CDR3 has 13 residues. V lost 8 bases and J 4 bases, leaving 12 bases between the germline ends. Germline CDR1 MNHEY, CDR2 SVGAGI. CDR3 in amino acids: CASSPEGGNTIYF. The CDR3 coding sequence is TGTGCCAGCTCTCCTGAGGGCGGAAACACCATATATTTT.

The CDR3: CASRPGGNAKNIQYF. CDR3 in DNA: TGTGCCAGCAGACCAGGGGGTAACGCCAAAAACATTCAGTACTTC. The chain couples TRBV6-6 to TRBJ2-4, with 7 bases lining up with TRBD1. This CDR3 is built from 15 residues. CDR1 MNHNY and CDR2 SVGAGI come from the germline V gene (reference sequence). After removal of 6 bases from V and 1 base from J, the junction contained 6 bases not matched to a gene.

As for this clone: At one end, the junction sequence differs from germline, possibly due to a read error. The CDR3 DNA is TGTGCTAGCAGCTTAGGACAGGGCAGGGCGGAAAAACTGTTTTTT. It codes for CASSLGQGRAEKLFF. V is TRBV7-7 and J is TRBJ1-4; 8 bases map to TRBD1. The V gene's germline CDR1 is SSHAT and CDR2 FNYEAQ (reference sequence). The CDR3 runs 15 residues.

The rearrangement uses TRBV5-1 and TRBJ1-1; D call uncertain. This CDR3 contains 13 residues. The germline gives CDR1 SGHRS, CDR2 YFSETQ. V was cut by 3 bases and J by 1 base, with 7 bases left in between. The CDR3: CASSYDRNTEAFF. For the CDR3, the DNA is TGCGCCAGCAGCTACGACCGGAACACTGAAGCTTTCTTT.

This rearrangement joins TRBV6-1 to TRBJ2-3; D not certain. V gave up 1 base and J gave up 2 bases, with 7 bases separating them. The CDR3 contains 14 residues. Germline values: CDR1 MNHNS, CDR2 SASEGT. In DNA form, the CDR3 reads TGTGCCAGCAGTGAAGTTCCTACCACAGATACGCAGTATTTT. Amino acids: CASSEVPTTDTQYF.

The genes are TRBV7-9 and TRBJ1-2, with unresolved D. The CDR3 totals 13 residues. CDR1 SEHNR and CDR2 FQNEAQ come from the germline V gene (reference sequence). Deletions cut 2 bases from V and 5 bases from J, with 9 bases between. This CDR3 is CASSLQRIYGYTF. The DNA for the CDR3 is TGTGCCAGCAGCTTACAGAGGATTTATGGCTACACCTTC. The whole variable domain, filled in from reference TRBV7-9 and TRBJ1-2, reads DTGVSQNPRHKITKRGQNVTFRCDPISEHNRLYWYRQTLGQGPEFLTYFQNEAQLEKSRLLSDRFSAERPKGSFSTLEIQRTEQGDSAMYLCASSLQRIYGYTFGSGTRLTVV.

The rearrangement joins TRBV19 to TRBJ2-2; a weak D match, TRBD1 (6 bases). CDR1 and CDR2 from the germline V gene are LNHDA and SQIVND (reference sequence). The CDR3 has 15 amino acids. V lost 3 bases, J lost 4 bases, and 12 bases lay in between. Written as DNA, the CDR3 is TGTGCCAGTAGTATCGCAGGGGTGGGCACCGGGGAGCTGTTTTTT. This translates into CASSIAGVGTGELFF.

V gene TRBV10-3 combines with J gene TRBJ1-2; D gene unclear. The germline CDR1 and CDR2 sequences are ENHRY and SYGVKD. Trimming removed 4 bases from V and 8 bases from J, with 11 bases in between. This CDR3 contains 12 residues. The CDR3 reads CAISVESVGYTF. DNA for the CDR3: TGTGCCATCAGTGTAGAGTCGGTGGGCTACACCTTC.

This clone has only one observation. The rearrangement links TRBV10-3 to TRBJ1-3; a weak D match, TRBD1 (6 bases). The CDR3 totals 14 residues. The V end lost 4 bases, the J end lost 1 base, and 8 bases lay between the germline ends. Germline loops: CDR1 ENHRY, CDR2 SYGVKD. CDR3 amino acids: CAISGDRSGNTIYF. CDR3 DNA sequence: TGTGCCATCAGTGGAGACAGGTCTGGAAACACCATATATTTT.

This clone was detected only a few times. The chain recombines TRBV6-5 with TRBJ1-3, with D unclear. The ends were cut back, 1 base at V and 8 bases at J, with 3 bases in the middle. In germline, CDR1 is MNHEY, CDR2 SVGAGI. This CDR3 has 11 residues. As DNA, the CDR3 is TGTGCCAGCAGTTACTACGACACCATATATTTT. This encodes CASSYYDTIYF.

V is TRBV6-1 and J is TRBJ1-2; D may be TRBD1 (5 bases). The length of the CDR3 is 13 residues. Germline lookup yields CDR1 MNHNS and CDR2 SASEGT. The ends were cut back, 8 bases at V and 10 bases at J, with 20 bases in the middle. Here the CDR3 DNA reads TGTGCCAGCCGCTCAACCGGGGACTACATCTACACCTTC. Translating gives CASRSTGDYIYTF.

This chain connects TRBV5-1 to TRBJ1-4; perhaps TRBD1 as D (6 bases). The V end was cut by 2 bases, the J end by 7 bases, with 18 bases between. The CDR3 length is 16 residues. Per the germline V gene, CDR1 is SGHRS and CDR2 is YFSETQ. For the CDR3, the DNA is TGCGCCAGCAGCTTTGTCCCACAGGGAGGAGGTGAAAAACTGTTTTTT. It encodes CASSFVPQGGGEKLFF.

The J gene is TRBJ1-5, the V gene TRBV18; D is unresolved. The CDR3 is 14 residues long. Germline lookup yields CDR1 KGHSH and CDR2 LQKENI. The V and J ends lost 2 bases and 5 bases respectively, with 10 bases between them. The chain's CDR3 is CASSPSSGHQPQHF. The CDR3 nucleotides read TGTGCCAGCTCACCATCGTCCGGGCATCAGCCCCAGCATTTT.

J is TRBJ2-2 and V is TRBV7-6; no firm D call. CDR3 length: 13 residues. Trimming left V 1 base short and J 5 bases short, with 5 bases between. Germline lookup yields CDR1 SGHVS and CDR2 FNYEAQ. The CDR3 reads CASSLDVTGELFF. The CDR3 coding sequence is TGTGCCAGCAGCTTAGATGTAACCGGGGAGCTGTTTTTT.

The rearrangement joins TRBV7-9 to TRBJ1-3, with D perhaps TRBD1 (5 bases). V was trimmed by 4 bases and J by 0 bases, leaving 10 bases between them. In germline, CDR1 is SEHNR, CDR2 FQNEAQ (reference sequence). CDR3 length equals 15 residues. The CDR3 bases are TGTGCCAGCAGCTACCTGACAGACTCTGGAAACACCATATATTTT. Its protein product is CASSYLTDSGNTIYF.

The J gene is TRBJ1-5, the V gene TRBV12-5; weak D call: TRBD1 (6 bases). The CDR3 length is 16 residues. Trimming shortened V by 5 bases and J by 4 bases, and 18 bases separated the two germline ends. Germline V gene sequence: CDR1 LGHNT, CDR2 FRNRAP. The CDR3: CASGRPGEDLNQPQHF. CDR3 DNA: TGTGCTAGTGGTCGCCCAGGGGAGGATTTAAATCAGCCCCAGCATTTT.

V and J are TRBV6-6 and TRBJ1-1; D unclear. The CDR3 loop spans 12 amino acids. The germline V and J ends were trimmed by 4 bases and 1 base, with 4 bases remaining between them. Germline V gene data show CDR1 as MNHNY and CDR2 as SVGAGI (reference sequence). CDR3 nucleotides: TGTGCCAGCAGTTGGCGGAACACTGAAGCTTTCTTT. This translates into CASSWRNTEAFF.

This chain links TRBV28 with TRBJ1-6, with D unclear. The V end lost 5 bases, the J end lost 10 bases, and 12 bases lay between the germline ends. This CDR3 contains 13 residues. The germline gives CDR1 MDHEN, CDR2 SYDVKM. CDR3 protein: CASSVEGRSPLHF. The DNA of the CDR3 is TGTGCCAGCAGTGTGGAGGGAAGATCACCCCTCCACTTT.

Concerning this clone itself: A much larger clone lies a single base off, so this may be a read error. The CDR3 end shows no conserved phenylalanine or tryptophan, and so a read error is likely. V gene TRBV7-2 combines with J gene TRBJ1-3, with TRBD1 matching over 8 bases. With V trimmed by 5 bases and J by 3 bases, 3 bases remained unmatched. The CDR3 has 14 residues. Germline V CDR1 and CDR2: SGHTA, FQGNSA. The CDR3 sequence: CASSTQGVGNTIYL. DNA of the CDR3: TGTGCCAGCAGCACACAGGGGGTTGGAAACACCATATATCTT.

Details on this clone: Germline is not matched at one junction end, which may reflect a read error. The chain couples TRBV2 to TRBJ2-5; either TRBD1 or TRBD2 may fit D (5 bases each). The CDR3 spans 14 residues. CDR1 and CDR2 (germline): SNHLY, FYNNEI. The CDR3 DNA sequence: TGTGCCAGCAGTGAAAACCGGGACCAAGAGGCCCAGTACTTC. Its protein is CASSENRDQEAQYF.

V and J are TRBV6-5 and TRBJ2-7, with 9 bases that match TRBD1. V lost 7 bases and J lost 5; bases outside the gene matches: 12. Germline-derived CDR1 and CDR2 are MNHEY and SVGAGI. The CDR3 sequence is 15 residues long. The CDR3 DNA follows: TGTGCCAGCAACCCACCGGGACAGGGATTTAACGAGCAGTACTTC. It encodes CASNPPGQGFNEQYF.

This clone came up once. This chain connects TRBV9 to TRBJ2-5, with 13 bases matching TRBD2. CDR3 size: 17 residues. The junction had 10 bases not matched to a gene; V was cut back by 4 bases and J by 4 bases. The germline V gene has CDR1 SGDLS and CDR2 YYNGEE. CDR3 nucleotide sequence: TGTGCCAGCAGCTTTGGGCTGGGGACTAGCGGGGCAGAGACCCAGTACTTC. Translation: CASSFGLGTSGAETQYF.

This chain links TRBV27 with TRBJ2-2; D is unresolved. The CDR3 consists of 13 residues. Germline V gene lookup returns CDR1 MNHEY and CDR2 SMNVEV (reference sequence). Trimming removed 8 bases from V and 5 bases from J, with 12 bases in between. Here the CDR3 reads CASQVQGTGELFF. CDR3 coding DNA: TGTGCCAGCCAGGTGCAAGGGACCGGGGAGCTGTTTTTT.

V and J are TRBV9 and TRBJ2-1; TRBD1 matches 9 bases. Germline CDR1 SGDLS, CDR2 YYNGEE. V was pared by 4 bases and J by 3 bases, with 2 bases of the junction left unmatched. The CDR3 is made up of 14 amino acids. The DNA of the CDR3 is TGTGCCAGCAGCCGGGGACAGGGCTACAATGAGCAGTTCTTC. It yields the protein CASSRGQGYNEQFF.

The chain employs TRBV19 and TRBJ2-7, with 8 bases identical to TRBD1. The CDR3 is 14 residues long. Germline CDR1 reads LNHDA; CDR2 reads SQIVND (reference sequence). The ends lost 6 bases at V and 2 bases at J; junction bases unmatched: 6. CDR3: CASSSPGGPYEQYF. CDR3 in DNA: TGTGCCAGTAGCTCTCCAGGGGGCCCCTACGAGCAGTACTTC.

The chain couples TRBV25-1 to TRBJ1-5; D is unresolved. Trimming took 5 bases from V and 6 from J, leaving 8 bases between them. Germline assignment: CDR1 MGHDK and CDR2 SYGVNS. The CDR3 totals 12 residues. In DNA form, the CDR3 reads TGTGCCAGCAGTCGAGACGGTCAGCCCCAGCATTTT. Protein: CASSRDGQPQHF.

CDR3 nucleotides: TGTGCCAGCACCCTGACAGGGGTGAACTATGGCTACACCTTC. It codes for CASTLTGVNYGYTF. The chain recombines TRBV11-3 with TRBJ1-2, with TRBD1 matching 8 bases. V shed 7 bases and J 2 bases; nucleotides not matched to a gene: 6. There are 14 residues in the CDR3. Germline-derived CDR1 and CDR2 are SGHNT and YENEEA.

The CDR3 DNA is TGTGCCAGTAGTATCACCGCAGCGAACACTGAAGCTTTCTTT. This sequence encodes CASSITAANTEAFF. The chain has TRBV19 and TRBJ1-1, with D unclear. The V gene's germline CDR1 is LNHDA and CDR2 SQIVND (reference sequence). The CDR3 sequence is 14 residues long. V lost 3 bases and J lost 1, with 9 bases in between.